A single sample gave rise to the 12 T cell receptor beta chains below, sequenced in a study of blood T cell repertoires in COVID-19. The repertoire was sequenced with immunoSEQ multiplex PCR; TCRdb's copy has only in-frame clones and lacks some. The sample has 300,000 or so clones, more than 75% seen once. Sequences were obtained from PBMCs or T cells enriched from blood (not recorded which). Source of these receptors: a woman aged 30 to 39 who had recovered from COVID-19.

V and J are TRBV6-1 and TRBJ1-2; a weak D match, TRBD1 (6 bases). This CDR3 comprises 15 residues. V gave up 3 bases and J gave up 0 bases, with 11 bases separating them. Germline assignment: CDR1 MNHNS and CDR2 SASEGT. The CDR3: CASSDPRDTNYGYTF. Written as DNA, the CDR3 is TGTGCCAGCAGTGACCCCCGGGACACTAACTATGGCTACACCTTC.

Only a few counts were recorded for this clone. The rearrangement uses TRBV5-4 and TRBJ1-1; TRBD1 aligns across 8 bases. Germline V gene data show CDR1 as SGHNT and CDR2 as YYREEE (reference sequence). The CDR3 sequence is 18 residues long. The V gene end was trimmed by 4 bases and the J gene end by 3 bases; junction bases not matched to a gene: 17. CDR3 sequence reads: CASSPGGTAGGADTEAFF. The CDR3 nucleotides are TGTGCCAGCAGCCCCGGAGGAACGGCAGGGGGCGCGGACACTGAAGCTTTCTTT.

The chain has TRBV28 and TRBJ1-2; a possible D gene is TRBD1 (6 bases). This CDR3 is built from 14 residues. The V gene lost 5 bases and the J gene lost 3 bases, with 13 bases spanning the gap. From germline, CDR1 is MDHEN and CDR2 SYDVKM. CDR3 nucleotides: TGTGCCAGCAGTATAGGGGGTCCCTACTATGGCTACACCTTC. It codes for CASSIGGPYYGYTF.

The chain uses TRBV7-2 and TRBJ2-1; D is unresolved. V dropped 1 base and J dropped 0 bases, with 10 bases sitting between them. Germline V gene lookup returns CDR1 SGHTA and CDR2 FQGNSA. This CDR3 contains 16 residues. The CDR3 nucleotides are TGTGCCAGCAGCTTAGTAGGTGGGCGCTCCTACAATGAGCAGTTCTTC. It codes for CASSLVGGRSYNEQFF.

This clone came up once. The rearrangement links TRBV14 to TRBJ2-7; no definite D call. Germline CDR1 reads SGHDN; CDR2 reads FVKESK. The CDR3 spans 14 residues. V lost 1 base and J 3 bases, leaving 10 bases between the germline ends. CDR3 coding DNA: TGTGCCAGCAGCCAAGTGAGGTCGGGCTACGAGCAGTACTTC. Its protein product is CASSQVRSGYEQYF. Full variable domain (missing parts from reference TRBV14 and TRBJ2-7): EAGVTQFPSHSVIEKGQTVTLRCDPISGHDNLYWYRRVMGKEIKFLLHFVKESKQDESGMPNNRFLAERTGGTYSTLKVQPAELEDSGVYFCASSQVRSGYEQYFGPGTRLTVT.

The chain's CDR3 is CASSPLRQDLTPDTQYF. CDR3 coding DNA: TGTGCCAGCTCACCTCTAAGACAGGACCTAACCCCAGATACGCAGTATTTT. The chain recombines TRBV18 with TRBJ2-3, with D perhaps matching TRBD1 (6 bases). Trimming removed 3 bases at V and 4 bases at J, with 20 bases between. Germline CDR1 and CDR2: KGHSH and LQKENI. This CDR3 contains 17 residues.

V is TRBV12-3 or TRBV12-4 and J is TRBJ1-1, with unresolved D. This CDR3 spans 11 amino acids. Trimming shortened V by 1 base and J by 7 bases, and 4 bases separated the two germline ends. DNA of the CDR3: TGTGCCAGCAGTTTAGTACTTGAAGCTTTCTTT. This encodes CASSLVLEAFF.

V gene TRBV6-2 or TRBV6-3 combines with J gene TRBJ2-5, with 10 positions matching TRBD2. V shed 2 bases, J shed 2 bases, and the junction held 5 bases outside the gene matches. The germline V gene has CDR1 MNHEY and CDR2 SVGEGT. The CDR3 loop spans 16 amino acids. The DNA for the CDR3 is TGTGCCAGCAGTTACGGTAGCGGGGGGCCACAAGAGACCCAGTACTTC. The encoded protein is CASSYGSGGPQETQYF.

As for this clone: Other DNA variants within this sample encode the same CDR3. The chain is built from TRBV5-1 and TRBJ1-2; 10 nucleotides match TRBD1. The CDR3 totals 14 residues. The V segment lost 4 bases and the J segment 2 bases; nucleotides outside the gene matches: 2. Germline-derived CDR1 and CDR2 are SGHRS and YFSETQ. The CDR3 protein is CASSGGQGNYGYTF. CDR3 DNA: TGCGCCAGCAGCGGGGGACAGGGGAACTATGGCTACACCTTC.

This rearrangement joins TRBV5-1 to TRBJ1-5; D is unresolved. There are 16 residues in the CDR3. V gave up 0 bases and J gave up 2 bases, with 12 bases separating them. Germline-derived CDR1 and CDR2 are SGHRS and YFSETQ. The CDR3 loop is CASSLGGPSGNQPQHF. The CDR3 bases are TGCGCCAGCAGCTTGGGAGGGCCTAGCGGCAATCAGCCCCAGCATTTT.

This clone was counted between two and nine times. The chain uses TRBV5-8 and TRBJ1-1; 7 bases are a match to TRBD1. V lost 4 bases, J lost 6 bases, and 9 bases stayed unmatched. Per germline, CDR1 SGHTS and CDR2 YDEGEE. CDR3 length: 14 residues. The CDR3 protein is CASSRGQGEPEAFF. CDR3 DNA sequence: TGTGCCAGCAGCAGGGGGCAGGGGGAGCCTGAAGCTTTCTTT.

This clone was seen a few times. The gene calls are TRBV30 and TRBJ1-2, with D unclear. The V end was cut by 0 bases, the J end by 7 bases, with 15 bases between. The germline gives CDR1 GTSNPN, CDR2 SVGIG (reference sequence). This CDR3 is built from 14 residues. CDR3 sequence reads: CAWSVQGLGAGYTF. The CDR3 DNA sequence: TGTGCCTGGAGTGTACAAGGCCTGGGAGCTGGCTACACCTTC.